The next 18 T cell receptor beta chains were all read from a single sample in a study of T cells in Graves' hyperthyroidism and ophthalmopathy. Amplification of TCR beta CDR3 regions was performed using RNA transcripts as template. The HTBI primer set drove a first-round RT-PCR of the TCR CDR3. One entry per CDR3 protein, called by TCRdb with MiXCR from the multiplex PCR reads. The sample shows some 440,000 distinct CDR3 sequences, 15% to 18% of them seen only once. The source material was blood. The receptors here all came from a woman aged 18-29 years with Graves' hyperthyroidism.

This clonotype was seen a handful of times. The rearrangement uses TRBV20-1 and TRBJ1-2, with D perhaps TRBD1 (6 bases). The CDR3 has 12 residues. The V gene's germline CDR1 is DFQATT and CDR2 SNEGSKA (reference sequence). Here the CDR3 reads CRPGGSDYGYTF. The CDR3 coding sequence is TGCAGGCCCGGGGGCTCAGACTATGGCTACACCTTC.

The rearrangement joins TRBV12-3 or TRBV12-4 to TRBJ2-7; D gene uncertain. Between the trimmed V and J ends, which lost 1 base and 4 bases, there was a span of 20 bases. CDR3 size: 17 residues. This CDR3 is CASSLGVRVEPIYEQYF. The CDR3 DNA reads TGTGCCAGCAGTTTAGGAGTCAGAGTAGAACCTATTTACGAGCAGTACTTC.

This chain connects TRBV5-1 to TRBJ2-1; a possible D gene is TRBD2 (6 bases). The CDR3 is 16 residues long. Trimming pared 0 bases from V and 4 bases from J, leaving 14 bases between. Per germline, CDR1 SGHRS and CDR2 YFSETQ. The CDR3 DNA reads TGCGCCAGCAGCTTGGTTGTTGGGCTAGCGTACAATGAGCAGTTCTTC. This encodes CASSLVVGLAYNEQFF.

V gene TRBV6-1 combines with J gene TRBJ1-1, with TRBD1 as a possible D gene (5 bases). From germline, CDR1 is MNHNS and CDR2 SASEGT. The CDR3 is 15 residues long. The germline V and J ends were trimmed by 6 bases and 4 bases, with 18 bases remaining between them. The CDR3 here is CASSLIQRQITEAFF. CDR3 in DNA: TGTGCCAGCAGCCTCATTCAAAGACAGATCACTGAAGCTTTCTTT.

The chain couples TRBV2 to TRBJ2-5; TRBD2 aligns across 12 bases. J was trimmed by 2 bases and V by 0 bases; bases with no gene match: 10. The CDR3 has 19 amino acids. Germline values: CDR1 SNHLY, CDR2 FYNNEI. The CDR3 here is CASSEAGFLAGGLQETQYF. Written as DNA, the CDR3 is TGTGCCAGCAGTGAAGCGGGGTTCCTAGCGGGAGGGCTACAAGAGACCCAGTACTTC. Using reference TRBV2 and TRBJ2-5 for the parts outside the CDR3, the full variable domain is EPEVTQTPSHQVTQMGQEVILRCVPISNHLYFYWYRQILGQKVEFLVSFYNNEISEKSEIFDDQFSVERPDGSNFTLKIRSTKLEDSAMYFCASSEAGFLAGGLQETQYFGPGTRLLVL.

This clonotype has at least ten counts. The gene calls are TRBV20-1 and TRBJ2-3, with TRBD2 identical over 10 bases. Per germline, CDR1 DFQATT and CDR2 SNEGSKA (reference sequence). Trimming cost V 7 bases and J 5 bases; bases outside gene matches: 9. This CDR3 is 14 amino acids long. CDR3: CSVYKREGGDTQYF. For the CDR3, the DNA is TGCAGTGTTTACAAGCGGGAGGGAGGAGATACGCAGTATTTT.

V is TRBV20-1 and J is TRBJ2-1; D may be TRBD1 (5 bases). Trimming stripped 7 bases from V and 9 bases from J, with 10 bases between. Germline V lookup: CDR1 DFQATT, CDR2 SNEGSKA (reference sequence). CDR3 length equals 10 residues. Here the CDR3 reads CSVRRAEQFF. The CDR3 DNA sequence: TGCAGTGTCCGCAGGGCTGAGCAGTTCTTC.

This clonotype has just a few counts. V and J are TRBV29-1 and TRBJ1-2, with a possible D match to TRBD1 (6 bases). Germline CDR1 is SQVTM and CDR2 is ANQGSEA. V was clipped by 0 bases and J by 6 bases, with 14 bases between them. CDR3 length: 14 residues. This CDR3 is CSVEDLTGNHGYTF. As DNA, the CDR3 is TGCAGCGTTGAAGATCTCACAGGGAATCATGGCTACACCTTC.

In this sample, this clonotype turned up many times. The CDR3 region has the DNA TGTGCCAGCCTAGCGGGAGGGCCCGCAACAGATACGCAGTATTTT. Translated, it gives CASLAGGPATDTQYF. This chain connects TRBV28 to TRBJ2-3; 12 nucleotides align to TRBD2. This CDR3 comprises 15 residues. Trimming took 8 bases from V and 3 from J; bases not matched to a gene: 6. Germline V lookup: CDR1 MDHEN, CDR2 SYDVKM.

The chain joins TRBV4-1 to TRBJ2-3; 7 nucleotides align to TRBD2. The CDR3 consists of 19 residues. The V gene end was trimmed by 1 base and the J gene end by 12 bases; junction bases not matched to a gene: 25. Germline V CDR1 and CDR2: MGHRA, YSYEKL. CDR3 DNA sequence: TGCGCCAGCAGCCAAGTCGGGGGGTCGGACTACCTTGCGATAATGGCACAGTATTTT. It specifies CASSQVGGSDYLAIMAQYF.

This clonotype was seen at least ten times. The chain carries TRBV28 and TRBJ1-2, with 9 bases aligning to TRBD1. The V gene end was trimmed by 6 bases and the J gene end by 8 bases; junction bases not matched to a gene: 10. Germline CDR1 is MDHEN and CDR2 is SYDVKM. This CDR3 is 14 amino acids long. The CDR3 sequence: CASRHPGQGSGYTF. CDR3 in DNA: TGTGCCAGCAGACATCCGGGACAGGGTAGCGGCTACACCTTC.

At least ten counts were recorded for this clonotype. The CDR3 DNA follows: TGTGCCACCAGCAGAGACGGGGGGCGTAGCACTGAAGCTTTCTTT. Residues: CATSRDGGRSTEAFF. The chain joins TRBV15 to TRBJ1-1; the D gene is possibly TRBD1 (6 bases). The length of the CDR3 is 15 residues. Between the trimmed V and J ends, which lost 0 bases and 4 bases, there was a span of 12 bases. Germline CDR1 and CDR2: LNHNV and YYDKDF (reference sequence).

In this sample, this clonotype turned up many times. CDR3 nucleotides: TGCGCCAGCAAATGGAGGGGGGACACTGAAGCTTTCTTT. Translated, it gives CASKWRGDTEAFF. This chain links TRBV10-2 with TRBJ1-1; perhaps TRBD1 as D (6 bases). The CDR3 runs 13 residues. Germline V CDR1 and CDR2: WSHSY, SAAADI. Trimming cost V 7 bases and J 3 bases, with 12 bases left between them.

This clonotype showed up just a few times. CDR3 DNA: TGTGCCAGCAGTTACATCGAACCGGGACAGGGTGTTTTCCTGTTTTTT. It codes for CASSYIEPGQGVFLFF. The rearrangement links TRBV6-5 to TRBJ1-4; TRBD1 matches 9 bases. The CDR3 consists of 16 residues. The trim removed 2 bases at V and 14 bases at J, leaving 15 bases unmatched. Germline V gene data show CDR1 as MNHEY and CDR2 as SVGAGI.

The gene calls are TRBV2 and TRBJ2-3, with 11 bases aligning to TRBD2. This CDR3 is built from 18 residues. Germline lookup yields CDR1 SNHLY and CDR2 FYNNEI. The ends lost 6 bases at V and 0 bases at J; junction bases unmatched: 11. CDR3 coding DNA: TGTGCCAGCAGCGCCGAGGGACTAGCGGACTTTAGCACAGATACGCAGTATTTT. Translation: CASSAEGLADFSTDTQYF.

The chain employs TRBV20-1 and TRBJ2-5; 10 nucleotides line up with TRBD1. CDR3 length: 15 residues. V was clipped by 6 bases and J by 4 bases; unmatched bases: 11. Germline V gene data show CDR1 as DFQATT and CDR2 as SNEGSKA (reference sequence). As DNA, the CDR3 is TGCAGTGCCCTCCCCGGGACAGGGGCCCGAGAGACCCAGTACTTC. Its protein is CSALPGTGARETQYF.

Many counts were recorded for this clonotype. The gene calls are TRBV7-8 and TRBJ1-4; 12 bases fit TRBD1. Germline CDR1 SGHVS, CDR2 FQNEAQ. The junction had 13 bases not matched to a gene; V was cut back by 5 bases and J by 3 bases. The CDR3 length is 19 residues. The CDR3 reads CASSPVRDRGRGPNEKLFF. For the CDR3, the DNA is TGTGCCAGCAGCCCAGTCCGGGACAGGGGGCGAGGTCCTAATGAAAAACTGTTTTTT.

Ten or more counts support this clonotype. The chain links TRBV27 to TRBJ1-2; unclear D gene. Germline CDR1 is MNHEY and CDR2 is SMNVEV (reference sequence). With 4 bases removed from V and 5 bases from J, the gap between germline ends came to 14 bases. This CDR3 region has 14 residues. The CDR3 nucleotides read TGTGCCAGCAGTTCCTCATTCGGGCTTTATGGCTACACCTTC. Translation gives CASSSSFGLYGYTF.